This T cell receptor (beta chain) was sequenced for a study of blood T cells in healthy people across ages. Study conclusions and caveats: The long-lived group displayed more naive CD4+ cells, plus higher diversity, than the aged donors did. In older individuals, TCR beta diversity per million T cells was lower, falling roughly linearly with age.

A J-beta primer mix and a sample-barcoded 5' primer were used in a second PCR of about 6 to 12 cycles. Researchers report that a template-switch adaptor with 12 random nucleotides tagged each cDNA molecule. Sequencing recovered at least 2.5 million CDR3-containing paired-end reads from each sample. Via MiXCR, TCRdb re-called the 5' RACE reads, giving one row per CDR3 protein. The data contain around 1,800,000 distinct CDR3 sequences, about 39% of them seen just once; the ten biggest clones take up roughly 23%. The CDR3 runs 14 residues. Trimming removed 5 bases from V and 11 bases from J, with 21 bases in between. Germline CDR1 is MNHEY and CDR2 is SVGEGT. About this clonotype: What it binds is unknown.

The rearrangement joins TRBV6-2 or TRBV6-3 to TRBJ2-5, with D possibly TRBD2 on 6 matching bases. The specimen was blood. The sequence was collected from a human donor in good health. The DNA of the CDR3 is TGTGCCAGCAGTCTCGGAGGCGGGATACGGGAGCAGTACTTC. This encodes CASSLGGGIREQYF.